The 25 T cell receptor beta chains in this list originate from one sample, sequenced in a study of blood T cell repertoires in COVID-19. Only in-frame clones appear in the TCRdb table, and some are missing; sequencing was by immunoSEQ multiplex PCR. Of over 50,000 clones in the sample, approximately 91% were seen once. The source material was peripheral blood. The receptors were gathered from a man over 45 with active COVID-19.

This chain joins TRBV7-9 and TRBJ2-7, with TRBD1 matching over 8 bases. Looked up from germline, CDR1 is SEHNR and CDR2 is FQNEAQ (reference sequence). The CDR3 is made up of 15 amino acids. The trim removed 5 bases at V and 0 bases at J, leaving 6 bases unmatched. In DNA, the CDR3 is TGTGCCAGCAGCGATGGACAGGGCCCCTCCTACGAGCAGTACTTC. Translated: CASSDGQGPSYEQYF.

The chain carries TRBV4-3 and TRBJ2-7; D is possibly TRBD1 (6 bases). V lost 3 bases to trimming and J lost 3 bases, with 15 bases between them. Germline CDR1 is LGHNA and CDR2 is YSLEER. This CDR3 is built from 15 residues. CDR3 DNA: TGCGCCAGCAGCCAGAGCCCGACAGGCCTCTACGAGCAGTACTTC. Its translation: CASSQSPTGLYEQYF.

The chain is built from TRBV25-1 and TRBJ2-7; perhaps TRBD2 as D (6 bases). In germline, CDR1 is MGHDK, CDR2 SYGVNS. The CDR3 runs 15 residues. Trimming stripped 3 bases from V and 0 bases from J, with 12 bases between. The CDR3 DNA reads as TGTGCCAGCAGTGACCCCGGGACTGGCTCCTACGAGCAGTACTTC. This gives the protein CASSDPGTGSYEQYF.

The CDR3 DNA is TGTGCCAGCCGGAGGAGGGGGCGCGACGGCGAGCAGTACTTC. This translates into CASRRRGRDGEQYF. J is TRBJ2-7 and V is TRBV10-3, with a tentative D call TRBD1 (7 bases). Trimming took off 10 bases at V and 6 bases at J, with 22 bases between the two ends. This CDR3 is built from 14 residues. Per germline, CDR1 ENHRY and CDR2 SYGVKD.

The chain combines TRBV28 with TRBJ2-5; D possibly corresponds to TRBD1 (6 bases). Germline V gene sequence: CDR1 MDHEN, CDR2 SYDVKM. The CDR3 is 14 residues long. V dropped 7 bases and J dropped 5 bases, with 17 bases sitting between them. CDR3 in amino acids: CASNAGDLSETQYF. As DNA, the CDR3 is TGTGCCAGCAATGCAGGGGATCTGTCGGAGACCCAGTACTTC.

This sequence joins TRBV11-2 and TRBJ1-6, with TRBD1 matching over 8 bases. The germline V gene encodes CDR1 SGHAT and CDR2 FQNNGV. With V trimmed by 4 bases and J by 8 bases, 7 bases remained unmatched. The CDR3 runs 15 residues. The CDR3, as DNA: TGTGCCAGCAGCTCCTCGACAGGGGCGGATTCACCCCTCCACTTT. Encoded protein: CASSSSTGADSPLHF.

This clone was seen only once. This chain uses TRBV5-4 with TRBJ1-2; 8 bases align to TRBD1. The CDR3 totals 15 residues. Germline CDR1 reads SGHNT; CDR2 reads YYREEE (reference sequence). With V trimmed by 4 bases and J by 4 bases, 9 bases remained unmatched. CDR3 sequence reads: CASSPMTGVGYGYTF. The CDR3 DNA reads TGTGCCAGCAGCCCGATGACAGGGGTCGGCTATGGCTACACCTTC.

In its sample, this clone was seen once. This chain links TRBV5-1 with TRBJ1-1; tentatively, D is TRBD1 (6 bases). The germline V and J ends were trimmed by 1 base and 6 bases, with 19 bases remaining between them. The germline V gene encodes CDR1 SGHRS and CDR2 YFSETQ. The CDR3 spans 16 residues. The CDR3 region is CASSLNAGVGSAEAFF. The DNA for the CDR3 is TGCGCCAGCAGCTTGAATGCAGGGGTAGGGAGTGCTGAAGCTTTCTTT.

The chain employs TRBV5-1 and TRBJ2-3; D is possibly TRBD1 (6 bases). Trimming pared 1 base from V and 13 bases from J, leaving 16 bases between. This CDR3 is built from 13 residues. Germline CDR1 SGHRS, CDR2 YFSETQ. The CDR3 nucleotides read TGCGCCAGCAGCTTGCAAGCACAGGGTGGGAAGTATTTT. Translating it yields CASSLQAQGGKYF.

V usage is TRBV27 and J usage is TRBJ1-2; D unresolved. CDR3 length: 11 residues. The germline V gene has CDR1 MNHEY and CDR2 SMNVEV (reference sequence). The V and J ends lost 7 bases and 8 bases respectively, with 11 bases between them. CDR3 residues: CASKAGNGYTF. The CDR3 region has the DNA TGTGCCAGCAAGGCGGGGAACGGCTACACCTTC.

This chain uses TRBV28 with TRBJ1-1; tentative D call: TRBD1 (6 bases). Trimming pared 6 bases from V and 0 bases from J, leaving 11 bases between. This CDR3 region has 14 residues. Germline CDR1 reads MDHEN; CDR2 reads SYDVKM. This chain's CDR3 is CASSKTGLNTEAFF. CDR3 DNA sequence: TGTGCCAGCAGCAAGACAGGATTGAACACTGAAGCTTTCTTT.

The V gene is TRBV19, the J gene TRBJ2-7; D not resolved. The germline V and J ends were trimmed by 5 bases and 2 bases, with 13 bases remaining between them. Looked up from germline, CDR1 is LNHDA and CDR2 is SQIVND (reference sequence). The CDR3 runs 14 residues. DNA for the CDR3: TGTGCCAGTAGTTCACAGCCTCGTACCTACGAGCAGTACTTC. It specifies CASSSQPRTYEQYF.

The chain uses TRBV5-5 and TRBJ2-3; TRBD2 matches 13 bases. CDR1 is SGHKS and CDR2 is YYEKEE in the germline V gene (reference sequence). This CDR3 is built from 16 residues. The V gene end was trimmed by 3 bases and the J gene end by 3 bases; junction bases not matched to a gene: 4. DNA for the CDR3: TGTGCCAGCAGCTCCGGACTAGCGGGAGCTACAGATACGCAGTATTTT. Amino acid sequence: CASSSGLAGATDTQYF.

V gene TRBV4-2 combines with J gene TRBJ2-3, with a possible D match to TRBD2 (5 bases). CDR3 length: 18 residues. Germline V gene data show CDR1 as LGHNA and CDR2 as YNFKEQ. V was cut by 3 bases and J by 2 bases, with 21 bases left in between. The chain's CDR3 is CASSQPSGGSRATDTQYF. The CDR3 DNA is TGTGCCAGCAGCCAGCCCTCGGGTGGCTCGCGGGCCACAGATACGCAGTATTTT.

CDR3 in DNA: TGTGCCAGCAGCTTGGGTGCCGGGACCTACGAGCAGTACTTC. Its translation is CASSLGAGTYEQYF. The chain recombines TRBV5-6 with TRBJ2-7, with D possibly matching TRBD2 (5 bases). Trimming removed 0 bases from V and 2 bases from J, with 9 bases in between. This CDR3 is 14 amino acids long. Germline assignment: CDR1 SGHDT and CDR2 YYEEEE.

The chain links TRBV5-1 to TRBJ2-7, with 7 bases matching TRBD2. This CDR3 comprises 13 residues. The germline CDR1 and CDR2 sequences are SGHRS and YFSETQ. Trimming took 0 bases from V and 3 from J; bases not matched to a gene: 0. CDR3 nucleotides: TGCGCCAGCAGCTTGGGGGAGGGCTACGAGCAGTACTTC. Translated: CASSLGEGYEQYF. Full variable domain (remainder filled in from reference TRBV5-1 and TRBJ2-7): KAGVTQTPRYLIKTRGQQVTLSCSPISGHRSVSWYQQTPGQGLQFLFEYFSETQRNKGNFPGRFSGRQFSNSRSEMNVSTLELGDSALYLCASSLGEGYEQYFGPGTRLTVT.

CDR3 in amino acids: CASSPGAGVYEQYF. The CDR3 DNA reads TGTGCCAGTAGCCCGGGCGCGGGAGTCTACGAGCAGTACTTC. V and J are TRBV19 and TRBJ2-7; 7 bases line up with TRBD2. The V segment lost 6 bases and the J segment 3 bases; nucleotides outside the gene matches: 8. Germline lookup yields CDR1 LNHDA and CDR2 SQIVND (reference sequence). The CDR3 covers 14 residues.

The rearrangement uses TRBV7-2 and TRBJ1-2, with D tentatively TRBD1 (6 bases). V was cut by 4 bases and J by 3 bases, with 15 bases left in between. Per the germline V gene, CDR1 is SGHTA and CDR2 is FQGNSA. The CDR3 length is 15 residues. The CDR3: CASSYTGLPDYGYTF. The CDR3 bases are TGTGCCAGCAGCTACACAGGGCTCCCGGACTATGGCTACACCTTC. Full variable domain (outside the CDR3, taken from reference TRBV7-2 and TRBJ1-2): GAGVSQSPSNKVTEKGKDVELRCDPISGHTALYWYRQSLGQGLEFLIYFQGNSAPDKSGLPSDRFSAERTGGSVSTLTIQRTQQEDSAVYLCASSYTGLPDYGYTFGSGTRLTVV.

V is TRBV7-2 and J is TRBJ2-3, with 9 bases lining up with TRBD2. The CDR3 runs to 16 residues. CDR1 and CDR2 from the germline V gene are SGHTA and FQGNSA. V lost 1 base and J lost 6; bases outside the gene matches: 8. DNA of the CDR3: TGTGCCAGCAGCTTAGTGGGCAGCGGGGGGTTGGATACGCAGTATTTT. It yields the protein CASSLVGSGGLDTQYF. The full variable domain, in which reference TRBV7-2 and TRBJ2-3 provide the parts outside the CDR3, is GAGVSQSPSNKVTEKGKDVELRCDPISGHTALYWYRQSLGQGLEFLIYFQGNSAPDKSGLPSDRFSAERTGGSVSTLTIQRTQQEDSAVYLCASSLVGSGGLDTQYFGPGTRLTVL.

The V call is TRBV10-3, the J call TRBJ2-7; 12 nucleotides align to TRBD2. The CDR3 sequence is 16 residues long. The V gene's germline CDR1 is ENHRY and CDR2 SYGVKD. Trimming at V came to 3 bases and at J to 6 bases, leaving 9 bases not matched to a gene. The CDR3 sequence: CAISDGLAGKSLEQYF. Written as DNA, the CDR3 is TGTGCCATCAGTGATGGACTAGCGGGAAAGTCTCTCGAGCAGTACTTC.

The chain has TRBV7-9 and TRBJ2-1, with TRBD2 matching over 7 bases. CDR1 is SEHNR, CDR2 FQNEAQ, per germline (reference sequence). Trimming at V came to 2 bases and at J to 5 bases, leaving 3 bases not matched to a gene. CDR3 length equals 14 residues. Here the CDR3 DNA reads TGTGCCAGCAGCTTATTGCTAGCGGACAATGAGCAGTTCTTC. As protein: CASSLLLADNEQFF.

This chain joins TRBV15 and TRBJ2-5, with 9 bases identical to TRBD1. The trim removed 1 base at V and 2 bases at J, leaving 8 bases unmatched. The CDR3 is made up of 17 amino acids. Germline lookup yields CDR1 LNHNV and CDR2 YYDKDF (reference sequence). The CDR3 DNA is TGTGCCACCAGCAGAGGAGGACCGGGACAGGGACAAGAGACCCAGTACTTC. This gives the protein CATSRGGPGQGQETQYF.

The V and J genes are TRBV5-5 and TRBJ2-5, with TRBD1 matching over 8 bases. The V segment lost 4 bases and the J segment 5 bases; nucleotides outside the gene matches: 16. Germline V gene sequence: CDR1 SGHKS, CDR2 YYEKEE (reference sequence). The CDR3 is 17 residues long. CDR3 nucleotides: TGTGCCAGCAGCCCCCGGAGGGGACAGGCTAATAGTGAGACCCAGTACTTC. It is translated as CASSPRRGQANSETQYF.

The V call is TRBV7-2, the J call TRBJ2-7; TRBD2 agrees at 12 bases. Germline V CDR1 and CDR2: SGHTA, FQGNSA. The CDR3 runs 17 residues. V lost 4 bases to trimming and J lost 0 bases; unmatched junction nucleotides: 7. The CDR3 is CASSSSSGGARSYEQYF. In nucleotides, the CDR3 is TGTGCCAGCAGCTCATCTAGCGGGGGGGCGCGCTCCTACGAGCAGTACTTC. Together with reference TRBV7-2 and TRBJ2-7, the CDR3 gives the full variable domain: GAGVSQSPSNKVTEKGKDVELRCDPISGHTALYWYRQSLGQGLEFLIYFQGNSAPDKSGLPSDRFSAERTGGSVSTLTIQRTQQEDSAVYLCASSSSSGGARSYEQYFGPGTRLTVT.

V is TRBV28 and J is TRBJ1-2; D is uncertain. In germline, CDR1 is MDHEN, CDR2 SYDVKM. This CDR3 is built from 14 residues. V was cut by 8 bases and J by 1 base, with 14 bases left in between. CDR3 amino acids: CASSRTGVNYGYTF. The CDR3 nucleotides read TGTGCCAGCTCGAGGACTGGGGTTAACTATGGCTACACCTTC.